This is a list of T cell receptor beta chains from one sample in a study of T cells in Graves' hyperthyroidism and ophthalmopathy. TCRdb reprocessed the multiplex PCR reads via MiXCR and lists one record per CDR3 protein. Of fewer than 500,000 distinct CDR3 sequences detected, around an eighth appear once; the ten largest clones hold about 20%. The sequenced sample consisted of blood. The receptors here all came from a man in his thirties or forties with Graves' hyperthyroidism that later progressed to Graves' ophthalmopathy. CDR3s include the opening cysteine and the closing phenylalanine or tryptophan. The D gene is left open where the match is weak. Where a row states a size, it is once, few, many or the class of an expanded clone; other rows omit it.

CDR3aa	CDR3nt	abundance	v_gene	j_gene	d_gene
CASSVGGPTGTDQPQHF	TGTGCCAGCAGCGTAGGGGGTCCCACAGGGACGGATCAGCCCCAGCATTTT	few	TRBV9	TRBJ1-5	.
CASQPLGHPYEQYF	TGCGCCAGCCAACCCCTGGGACACCCCTACGAGCAGTACTTC	.	TRBV5-1	TRBJ2-7	.
CAWSVGLLLYNEQFF	TGTGCCTGGAGTGTAGGGCTCCTCCTTTACAATGAGCAGTTCTTC	.	TRBV30	TRBJ2-1	.
CASSRGGPDTQYF	TGCGCCAGCAGCCGCGGGGGCCCAGATACGCAGTATTTT	few	TRBV5-1	TRBJ2-3	.
CSVEPVGGYYNEQFF	TGCAGCGTTGAGCCTGTAGGGGGATACTACAATGAGCAGTTCTTC	many	TRBV29-1	TRBJ2-1	.
CASSLGLQLRKETQYF	TGTGCCAGCAGCTTAGGTTTACAGCTCCGGAAAGAGACCCAGTACTTC	many	TRBV11-2	TRBJ2-5	.
CASSFGIRVGDTQYF	TGTGCCAGCAGCTTCGGCATTCGGGTTGGAGATACGCAGTATTTT	many	TRBV7-2	TRBJ2-3	.
CAISADLQNTEAFF	TGTGCCATCAGTGCGGATCTTCAGAACACTGAAGCTTTCTTT	many	TRBV10-3	TRBJ1-1	.
CSANTGSSGGYTF	TGCAGTGCTAACACAGGATCGAGTGGTGGCTACACCTTC	many	TRBV20-1	TRBJ1-2	.
CASSVGSSAFYEQYF	TGTGCCAGCAGCGTAGGTTCTAGCGCTTTCTACGAGCAGTACTTC	few	TRBV9	TRBJ2-7	.
CASREVANTGELFF	TGCGCCAGCAGGGAAGTCGCGAACACCGGGGAGCTGTTTTTT	.	TRBV5-1	TRBJ2-2	.
CASSQGADQGEAFF	TGTGCCAGCAGCCAAGGGGCAGATCAGGGTGAAGCTTTCTTT	.	TRBV4-2	TRBJ1-1	.
CAGSRDYNSPLHF	TGTGCCGGATCCAGAGACTATAATTCACCCCTCCACTTT	few	TRBV10-3	TRBJ1-6	.
CASSLGEYGYTF	TGTGCCAGCAGCTTAGGGGAGTATGGCTACACCTTC	.	TRBV7-2	TRBJ1-2	.